These 32 T cell receptor beta chains share one sample of origin, sequenced in a study of blood T cell repertoires in COVID-19. The table came from immunoSEQ multiplex PCR; TCRdb's copy has only in-frame clones and leaves some out. In the table there are under 130,000 clones, around 81% of which are singletons. Sequencing input: peripheral blood. These receptors all come from a man aged 80 or over with acute or convalescent COVID-19.

This clone was picked up one time. The chain employs TRBV6-2 or TRBV6-3 and TRBJ2-7; tentative D call: TRBD2 (7 bases). This CDR3 is 17 amino acids long. Trimming left V 2 bases short and J 0 bases short, with 17 bases between. Germline V lookup: CDR1 MNHEY, CDR2 SVGEGT. This CDR3 is CASSYLGRGSSSYEQYF. The CDR3, as DNA: TGTGCCAGCAGTTACCTGGGGAGGGGGTCAAGCTCCTACGAGCAGTACTTC.

DNA for the CDR3: TGCGCCAGCAGCCAAGAAGGCAGGGGGAACAATCAGCCCCAGCATTTT. Translation gives CASSQEGRGNNQPQHF. The V and J genes are TRBV4-1 and TRBJ1-5, with 7 bases that match TRBD1. The CDR3 contains 16 residues. Germline CDR1 and CDR2: MGHRA and YSYEKL. Losses at the gene ends were 0 bases for V and 3 bases for J; bases not matched to a gene: 5.

The rearrangement joins TRBV5-1 to TRBJ2-7; D remains ambiguous. The germline V gene encodes CDR1 SGHRS and CDR2 YFSETQ. Trimming shortened V by 2 bases and J by 4 bases, and 13 bases separated the two germline ends. This CDR3 is built from 14 residues. The CDR3 DNA reads as TGCGCCAGCAGCTTATCACCGGTGACTTACGAGCAGTACTTC. Amino acids: CASSLSPVTYEQYF.

V and J are TRBV11-3 and TRBJ1-1; possibly TRBD1 for D (5 bases). Germline lookup yields CDR1 SGHNT and CDR2 YENEEA. V shed 4 bases and J shed 2 bases, with 8 bases lying between them. The CDR3 has 13 residues. The CDR3 nucleotides read TGTGCCAGCAGCTCGGGACTTAACACTGAAGCTTTCTTT. Translating gives CASSSGLNTEAFF.

This chain connects TRBV7-2 to TRBJ2-1; 9 bases are shared with TRBD2. CDR1 is SGHTA and CDR2 is FQGNSA in the germline V gene. Trimming at V came to 2 bases and at J to 7 bases, leaving 6 bases not matched to a gene. This CDR3 is built from 15 residues. The CDR3, as DNA: TGTGCCAGCAGCTTATGGGTTAGCGGGAGTAATGAGCAGTTCTTC. This gives the protein CASSLWVSGSNEQFF.

In this sample, this clone turned up once. The chain joins TRBV4-1 to TRBJ1-1; TRBD1 is a possible D gene (6 bases). Germline CDR1 and CDR2: MGHRA and YSYEKL. V lost 4 bases and J 1 base, leaving 16 bases between the germline ends. This CDR3 comprises 16 residues. The CDR3 DNA is TGCGCCAGCAGCCCCAACACAGGGAGGGCGAACACTGAAGCTTTCTTT. Translation gives CASSPNTGRANTEAFF.

The table lists this clone with a few counts. The chain has TRBV6-6 and TRBJ1-2, with 8 bases lining up with TRBD1. Germline-derived CDR1 and CDR2 are MNHNY and SVGAGI (reference sequence). The V segment lost 6 bases and the J segment 0 bases; nucleotides outside the gene matches: 6. The length of the CDR3 is 15 residues. The CDR3 nucleotides read TGTGCCAGCAGAGGCGGACAGGGAGCTAACTATGGCTACACCTTC. Protein sequence: CASRGGQGANYGYTF.

The CDR3 sequence: CAISAGSQSSYEQYF. CDR3 DNA sequence: TGTGCCATCAGCGCCGGGTCCCAAAGCTCCTACGAGCAGTACTTC. The rearrangement joins TRBV10-3 to TRBJ2-7; no clear D gene. CDR3 length equals 15 residues. CDR1 and CDR2 from the germline V gene are ENHRY and SYGVKD. Trimming shortened V by 6 bases and J by 0 bases, and 15 bases separated the two germline ends.

This chain joins TRBV5-1 and TRBJ2-1; TRBD2 agrees at 11 bases. The CDR3 length is 16 residues. V was clipped by 4 bases and J by 3 bases; unmatched bases: 6. Per the germline V gene, CDR1 is SGHRS and CDR2 is YFSETQ. CDR3 protein: CASSVPGTSGYNEQFF. CDR3 DNA sequence: TGCGCCAGCAGCGTACCCGGGACTAGCGGCTACAATGAGCAGTTCTTC.

The chain uses TRBV29-1 and TRBJ2-1; 15 bases agree with TRBD2. Germline CDR1 reads SQVTM; CDR2 reads ANQGSEA. Germline trimming cut 4 bases from V and 3 bases from J; bases unmatched to any gene: 7. There are 17 residues in the CDR3. For the CDR3, the DNA is TGCAGCGTTGTAAGGACTAGCGGGAGGGCCGTCTACAATGAGCAGTTCTTC. The encoded protein is CSVVRTSGRAVYNEQFF.

The CDR3 nucleotides read TGCGCCAGCAGCCCTGGCACAACAAACTATGGCTACACCTTC. Protein: CASSPGTTNYGYTF. V gene TRBV5-1 combines with J gene TRBJ1-2; D is unresolved. V gave up 4 bases and J gave up 2 bases, with 12 bases separating them. This CDR3 has 14 amino acids. The germline gives CDR1 SGHRS, CDR2 YFSETQ.

As DNA, the CDR3 is TGTGCCAGTAGTGCCTTGACAGGGGGGAACACTGAAGCTTTCTTT. Amino acids: CASSALTGGNTEAFF. The chain combines TRBV19 with TRBJ1-1; 9 bases line up with TRBD1. There are 15 residues in the CDR3. The J segment lost 1 base and the V segment lost 5 bases, leaving 5 bases of the junction unmatched. Germline V gene data show CDR1 as LNHDA and CDR2 as SQIVND (reference sequence).

The V call is TRBV7-9, the J call TRBJ2-3, with 8 bases that match TRBD2. The CDR3 spans 16 residues. Germline CDR1 SEHNR, CDR2 FQNEAQ (reference sequence). V shed 1 base and J 4 bases; nucleotides not matched to a gene: 7. The CDR3: CASSLGPGLEADTQYF. CDR3 coding DNA: TGTGCCAGCAGCTTAGGCCCGGGACTAGAGGCAGATACGCAGTATTTT.

The chain employs TRBV5-5 and TRBJ1-5; TRBD1 aligns across 9 bases. The CDR3 loop spans 14 amino acids. The germline CDR1 and CDR2 sequences are SGHKS and YYEKEE (reference sequence). Trimming cost V 2 bases and J 7 bases; bases outside gene matches: 4. The CDR3 region has the DNA TGTGCCAGCAGCTTCAATACAGGGGGCCAGCCCCAGCATTTT. Translation gives CASSFNTGGQPQHF.

The V and J genes are TRBV5-1 and TRBJ2-3, with TRBD2 identical over 11 bases. Unmatched junction bases numbered 12, after V lost 4 bases and J lost 8 bases. CDR1 is SGHRS and CDR2 is YFSETQ in the germline V gene. The length of the CDR3 is 16 residues. CDR3 protein: CASSPPLGSGRATQYF. In nucleotides, the CDR3 is TGCGCCAGCAGCCCGCCTCTAGGTAGCGGGAGGGCTACGCAGTATTTT.

The chain combines TRBV29-1 with TRBJ1-5; unclear D gene. CDR3 length equals 14 residues. Germline V gene lookup returns CDR1 SQVTM and CDR2 ANQGSEA. V gave up 7 bases and J gave up 3 bases, with 16 bases separating them. For the CDR3, the DNA is TGCAGCGCCCGGTTTACGGGGTTCAATCAGCCCCAGCATTTT. Protein sequence: CSARFTGFNQPQHF. Based on the CDR3 plus reference TRBV29-1 and TRBJ1-5, the full variable domain is SAVISQKPSRDICQRGTSLTIQCQVDSQVTMMFWYRQQPGQSLTLIATANQGSEATYESGFVIDKFPISRPNLTFSTLTVSNMSPEDSSIYLCSARFTGFNQPQHFGDGTRLSIL.

The rearrangement joins TRBV5-1 to TRBJ2-7; the match to TRBD1 covers 8 bases. V was pared by 3 bases and J by 1 base, with 3 bases of the junction left unmatched. The germline CDR1 and CDR2 sequences are SGHRS and YFSETQ. This CDR3 has 14 residues. CDR3 sequence: CASSSQGDSYEQYF. The CDR3 DNA follows: TGCGCCAGCAGCTCACAGGGGGATTCCTACGAGCAGTACTTC.

The V and J genes are TRBV5-5 and TRBJ1-4; 8 bases match TRBD1. V lost 4 bases and J lost 4; bases outside the gene matches: 3. The CDR3 has 14 amino acids. CDR1 is SGHKS, CDR2 YYEKEE, per germline (reference sequence). For the CDR3, the DNA is TGTGCCAGCAGCACGGGACAGGTTAATGAAAAACTGTTTTTT. Residues: CASSTGQVNEKLFF.

V and J are TRBV7-3 and TRBJ1-1; TRBD1 aligns across 7 bases. CDR1 is SGHTA, CDR2 FQGTGA, per germline. With 5 bases clipped from V and 2 bases from J, the junction kept 5 bases outside the gene matches. The CDR3 runs 14 residues. CDR3 sequence reads: CASSAQGFNTEAFF. For the CDR3, the DNA is TGTGCCAGCAGCGCACAGGGGTTTAACACTGAAGCTTTCTTT. The full variable domain, its missing parts supplied by reference TRBV7-3 and TRBJ1-1, is GAGVSQTPSNKVTEKGKYVELRCDPISGHTALYWYRQSLGQGPEFLIYFQGTGAADDSGLPNDRFFAVRPEGSVSTLKIQRTERGDSAVYLCASSAQGFNTEAFFGQGTRLTVV.

V is TRBV6-1 and J is TRBJ1-1; D is uncertain. Looked up from germline, CDR1 is MNHNS and CDR2 is SASEGT. V was shortened by 2 bases and J by 0 bases, with 7 bases between the two germline ends. This CDR3 contains 14 residues. CDR3 residues: CASSELRVNTEAFF. CDR3 nucleotide sequence: TGTGCCAGCAGTGAATTGAGGGTGAACACTGAAGCTTTCTTT.

This chain links TRBV5-1 with TRBJ1-1; 11 nucleotides align to TRBD1. Germline values: CDR1 SGHRS, CDR2 YFSETQ. The CDR3 has 19 residues. J gave up 0 bases and V 0 bases, and 10 bases lay outside the gene matches. As DNA, the CDR3 is TGCGCCAGCAGCTTGGGGAGGACAGGGGGCAGGGGGATGAACACTGAAGCTTTCTTT. Protein product: CASSLGRTGGRGMNTEAFF.

The chain couples TRBV7-2 to TRBJ1-1, with no clear D. The CDR3 has 14 residues. In germline, CDR1 is SGHTA, CDR2 FQGNSA. Trimming pared 3 bases from V and 0 bases from J, leaving 8 bases between. In DNA, the CDR3 is TGTGCCAGCAGCTTTGAACAGTTGAACACTGAAGCTTTCTTT. Protein: CASSFEQLNTEAFF.

V gene TRBV28 combines with J gene TRBJ1-2; no definite D call. The ends were cut back, 2 bases at V and 6 bases at J, with 13 bases in the middle. This CDR3 region has 14 residues. Germline loops: CDR1 MDHEN, CDR2 SYDVKM. The CDR3 spells CASSLLHSGNGYTF. CDR3 nucleotide sequence: TGTGCCAGCAGTTTACTTCATTCGGGTAATGGCTACACCTTC.

A few counts support this clone. This chain connects TRBV27 to TRBJ1-1, with TRBD1 identical over 7 bases. The germline V gene has CDR1 MNHEY and CDR2 SMNVEV (reference sequence). V lost 5 bases to trimming and J lost 4 bases; unmatched junction nucleotides: 13. The CDR3 extends over 16 amino acids. CDR3 bases: TGTGCCAGCAGTAGGACAGGTCACCTGGGCGGCACTGAAGCTTTCTTT. Encoded protein: CASSRTGHLGGTEAFF.

The V and J genes are TRBV3-1 (or the pseudogene TRBV3-2) and TRBJ2-5; TRBD2 matches 8 bases. The V gene's germline CDR1 is LGHDT and CDR2 YNNKEL (reference sequence). Germline trimming cut 4 bases from V and 2 bases from J; bases unmatched to any gene: 3. The CDR3 is made up of 14 amino acids. The CDR3 DNA reads TGTGCCAGCAGCCGAAGCGGGGGACAAGAGACCCAGTACTTC. Protein product: CASSRSGGQETQYF.

The J gene is TRBJ2-1, the V gene TRBV29-1, with 9 positions matching TRBD2. CDR3 length equals 13 residues. Looked up from germline, CDR1 is SQVTM and CDR2 is ANQGSEA. J was trimmed by 0 bases and V by 7 bases; bases with no gene match: 1. The CDR3 protein is CSGSGSSYNEQFF. Written as DNA, the CDR3 is TGCAGCGGTAGCGGGAGCTCCTACAATGAGCAGTTCTTC.

The rearrangement joins TRBV6-5 to TRBJ1-2; D is perhaps TRBD1 (5 bases). CDR3 length equals 14 residues. The germline CDR1 and CDR2 sequences are MNHEY and SVGAGI. Trimming left V 5 bases short and J 5 bases short, with 15 bases between. CDR3 DNA: TGTGCCAGCAGTCCCATTGGACAACATTATGGCTACACCTTC. This codes for CASSPIGQHYGYTF.

V usage is TRBV28 and J usage is TRBJ1-2; 9 bases are shared with TRBD1. In germline, CDR1 is MDHEN, CDR2 SYDVKM. J gave up 2 bases and V 1 base, and 2 bases lay outside the gene matches. This CDR3 is 15 amino acids long. The CDR3 DNA sequence: TGTGCCAGCAGTTTATCAGGACAGGGGAACTATGGCTACACCTTC. Its translation: CASSLSGQGNYGYTF.

The chain links TRBV5-1 to TRBJ2-2; 8 positions match TRBD1. This CDR3 region has 16 residues. From germline, CDR1 is SGHRS and CDR2 YFSETQ. V gave up 3 bases and J gave up 3 bases; unmatched junction bases: 7. CDR3 DNA: TGCGCCAGCAGCTCAGGGGGCAGTGTTGACACCGGGGAGCTGTTTTTT. Translation gives CASSSGGSVDTGELFF.

In DNA form, the CDR3 reads TGTGCCAGCAGCTTAGGGACTAGCGGGATCCTTCAGGATGAGCAGTTCTTC. This sequence encodes CASSLGTSGILQDEQFF. The chain couples TRBV7-9 to TRBJ2-1, with 12 nucleotides matching TRBD2. J gave up 8 bases and V 1 base, and 9 bases lay outside the gene matches. The CDR3 spans 17 residues. Germline V lookup: CDR1 SEHNR, CDR2 FQNEAQ (reference sequence). Full variable domain (outside the CDR3, taken from reference TRBV7-9 and TRBJ2-1): DTGVSQNPRHKITKRGQNVTFRCDPISEHNRLYWYRQTLGQGPEFLTYFQNEAQLEKSRLLSDRFSAERPKGSFSTLEIQRTEQGDSAMYLCASSLGTSGILQDEQFFGPGTRLTVL.

V and J are TRBV5-1 and TRBJ2-2, with TRBD2 as a possible D gene (5 bases). V lost 0 bases, J lost 4 bases, and 16 bases lay in between. CDR1 and CDR2 from the germline V gene are SGHRS and YFSETQ. CDR3 size: 17 residues. CDR3 nucleotide sequence: TGCGCCAGCAGCTTGGCCGTCGGTGGAGGCCCCACCGGGGAGCTGTTTTTT. Encoded protein: CASSLAVGGGPTGELFF.

This clone was observed a handful of times. V is TRBV7-9 and J is TRBJ1-2; D may be TRBD1 (5 bases). Germline lookup yields CDR1 SEHNR and CDR2 FQNEAQ (reference sequence). V was trimmed by 5 bases and J by 6 bases, leaving 13 bases between them. This CDR3 spans 13 amino acids. Here the CDR3 DNA reads TGTGCCAGCAGCCAAACAGGACTAAATGGCTACACCTTC. Protein product: CASSQTGLNGYTF.